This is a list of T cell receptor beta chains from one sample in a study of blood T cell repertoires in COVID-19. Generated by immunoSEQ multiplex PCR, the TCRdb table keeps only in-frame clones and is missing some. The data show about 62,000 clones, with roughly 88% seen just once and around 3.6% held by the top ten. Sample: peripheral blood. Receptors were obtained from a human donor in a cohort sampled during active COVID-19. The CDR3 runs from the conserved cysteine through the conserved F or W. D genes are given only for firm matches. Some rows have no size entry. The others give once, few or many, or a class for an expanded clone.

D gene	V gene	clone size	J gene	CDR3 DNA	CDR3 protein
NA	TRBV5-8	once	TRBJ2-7	TGTGCCAGCAGCCGTCGGTCGGGGTTATACGAGCAGTACTTC	CASSRRSGLYEQYF
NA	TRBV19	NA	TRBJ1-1	TGTGCCAGTAGTCTCCGCGCCGGGAGGACTGAAGCTTTCTTT	CASSLRAGRTEAFF
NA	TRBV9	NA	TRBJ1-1	TGTGCCAGCAGCCGGGGTGTGAACACTGAAGCTTTCTTT	CASSRGVNTEAFF
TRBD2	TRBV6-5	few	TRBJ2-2	TGTGCCAGCACCCCCGGGACTACCAACACCGGGGAGCTGTTTTTT	CASTPGTTNTGELFF
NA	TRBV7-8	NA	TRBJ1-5	TGTGCCAGCAGCTTGGGGGGTAGAAGAGGCAGCCAGCCCCAGCATTTT	CASSLGGRRGSQPQHF
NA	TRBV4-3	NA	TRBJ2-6	TGCGCCAGCAGCCAAGAACGGACACGGGCCAACGTCCTGACTTTC	CASSQERTRANVLTF
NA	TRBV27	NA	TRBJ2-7	TGTGCCAGCGGCGGGAACTCCTACGAGCAGTACTTC	CASGGNSYEQYF
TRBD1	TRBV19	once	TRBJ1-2	TGTGCCAGCTCGGACAGGGGCAACTATGGCTACACCTTC	CASSDRGNYGYTF
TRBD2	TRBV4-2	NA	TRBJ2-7	TGTGCCAGCAGCCAAGAGGGACGACGACTAGCGGGACCCCGCTCCTACGAGCAGTACTTC	CASSQEGRRLAGPRSYEQYF
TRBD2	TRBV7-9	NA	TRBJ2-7	TGTGCCAGCAGCTCGGGGGGGTCCTCTCAGCAGTACTTC	CASSSGGSSQQYF
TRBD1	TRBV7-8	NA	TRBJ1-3	TGTGCCAGCAGCCCATTGGGGGGACAGAGAGGGGGAGCAGGTGGAAACACCATATATTTT	CASSPLGGQRGGAGGNTIYF
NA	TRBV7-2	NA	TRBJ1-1	TGTGCCAGCAGCTTAATATCAGACACTGAAGCTTTCTTT	CASSLISDTEAFF
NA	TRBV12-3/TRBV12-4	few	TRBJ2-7	TGTGCCAGCAGCCCCCAGGGCTACGAGCAGTACTTC	CASSPQGYEQYF
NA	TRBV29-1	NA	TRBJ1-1	TGCAGCGTTTTTCCACAGGCGCCGAACACTGAAGCTTTCTTT	CSVFPQAPNTEAFF
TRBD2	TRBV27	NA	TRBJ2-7	TGTGCCAGCAGTTTCGGGGGGGCGGGAGAGAGCTACGAGCAGTACTTC	CASSFGGAGESYEQYF
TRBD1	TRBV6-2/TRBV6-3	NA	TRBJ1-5	TGTGCCAGCAGCTCAGGGGGACTAGGCAATCAGCCCCAGCATTTT	CASSSGGLGNQPQHF
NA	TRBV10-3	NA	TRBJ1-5	TGTGCCATCAGTGCCCTCCAGGGGCCTCAGCCCCAGCATTTT	CAISALQGPQPQHF
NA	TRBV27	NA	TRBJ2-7	TGTGCCAGCAGTTTTTTACAGAGTTACGAGCAGTACTTC	CASSFLQSYEQYF
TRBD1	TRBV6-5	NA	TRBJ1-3	TGTGCCAGCAGCCGGGACAGGAGCTCTGGAAACACCATATATTTT	CASSRDRSSGNTIYF
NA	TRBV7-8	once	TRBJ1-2	TGTGCCAGCAGCTTCCTCGGTGGCGGTAACTATGGCTACACCTTC	CASSFLGGGNYGYTF
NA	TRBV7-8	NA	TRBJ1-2	TGTGCCAGCAGCTTAGCCCCCCAGACTGGGGGCTACACCTTC	CASSLAPQTGGYTF
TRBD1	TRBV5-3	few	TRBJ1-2	TGTGCCAGAAGCTGGACAGGGTCCAACTATGGCTACACCTTC	CARSWTGSNYGYTF
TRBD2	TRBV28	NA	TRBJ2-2	TGTGCCAGCAGTTTATTTGGACTAGCGGGAGTGGAGCTGTTTTTT	CASSLFGLAGVELFF
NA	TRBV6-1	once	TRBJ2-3	TGTGCCAGCAGTGAACTGTACACAGATACGCAGTATTTT	CASSELYTDTQYF
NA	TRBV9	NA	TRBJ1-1	TGTGCCAGCAGCGTGGGGGGGATGAACACTGAAGCTTTCTTT	CASSVGGMNTEAFF
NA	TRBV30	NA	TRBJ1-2	TGTGCCTGGTCGTCGGGGGGCTACACCTTC	CAWSSGGYTF
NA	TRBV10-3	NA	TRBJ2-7	TGTGCCATCAGTGAGCCTTTGGGCACTGCCGGCTCCTACGAGCAGTACTTC	CAISEPLGTAGSYEQYF
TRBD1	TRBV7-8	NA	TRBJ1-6	TGTGCCAGCAGCCGGGGGACAGCGAGTTCACCCCTCCACTTT	CASSRGTASSPLHF
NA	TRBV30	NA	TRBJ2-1	TGTGCCTGGAGTCGCGGCCGGTGGAACCTTTTGGATGAGCAGTTCTTC	CAWSRGRWNLLDEQFF
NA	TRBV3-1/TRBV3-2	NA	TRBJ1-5	TGTGCCAGCAGCCAAGATGGGGCAGACAATCAGCCCCAGCATTTT	CASSQDGADNQPQHF
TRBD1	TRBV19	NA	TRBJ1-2	TGTGCCAGTAGTATGGGGACAGGGGGCGTATCTGGCTACACCTTC	CASSMGTGGVSGYTF
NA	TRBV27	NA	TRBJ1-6	TGTGCCAGCAGGACACAGGGTAGGCTCCACTTT	CASRTQGRLHF
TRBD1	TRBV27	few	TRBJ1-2	TGTGCCAGCAGTGGACAGGGGGCGTTCTATGGCTACACCTTC	CASSGQGAFYGYTF
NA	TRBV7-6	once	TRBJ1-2	TGTGCCAGCAGCTTAGAGGAAAAGGGACTTCCTACTAACTATGGCTACACCTTC	CASSLEEKGLPTNYGYTF
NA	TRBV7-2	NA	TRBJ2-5	TGTGCCAGCAGCCGAGGGGGAGTAGAGACCCAGTACTTC	CASSRGGVETQYF
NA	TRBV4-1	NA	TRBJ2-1	TGCGCCAGCAGCCAGGCGGGCAATGAGCAGTTCTTC	CASSQAGNEQFF
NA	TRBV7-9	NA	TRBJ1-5	TGTGCCAGCAGCTTAGGTTTTCCAGGAGGAGGGCAGCCCCAGCATTTT	CASSLGFPGGGQPQHF
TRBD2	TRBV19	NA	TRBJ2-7	TGTGCCAGTAGTTTTCTAGCGGGAAGCGACGAGCAGTACTTC	CASSFLAGSDEQYF
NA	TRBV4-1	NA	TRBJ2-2	TGCGCCAGCAGCCACCCAACGGAAGGACAGAACACCGGGGAGCTGTTTTTT	CASSHPTEGQNTGELFF
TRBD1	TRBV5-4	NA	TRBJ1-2	TGTGCCAGCAGCGTTGCAGGGGGAGCTAACTATGGCTACACCTTC	CASSVAGGANYGYTF
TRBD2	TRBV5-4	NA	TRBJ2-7	TGTGCCAGCAGCTTGGGACTAGCTGACGAGCAGTACTTC	CASSLGLADEQYF
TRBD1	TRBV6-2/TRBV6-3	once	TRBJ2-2	TGTGCCAGCAGTCCGGCCTCCGGGACAGGGCGATTCGCGGCCGGGGAGCTGTTTTTT	CASSPASGTGRFAAGELFF
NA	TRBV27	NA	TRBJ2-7	TGTGCCAGCAGTCCGCGGGGGCCATACGAGCAGTACTTC	CASSPRGPYEQYF
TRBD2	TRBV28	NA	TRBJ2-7	TGTGCCACCGGGGGGAAAACCTACGAGCAGTACTTC	CATGGKTYEQYF